This T cell receptor (beta chain) was profiled in a study of cytotoxic CD8 clonotypes in ibrutinib-treated CLL. For the study at large: Among the patients, around ten presented as relapsed/refractory and 15 as treatment-naive; 17 to 18 showed unmutated IGHV. Productive templates per sample averaged approximately 250,000; productive rearrangements, roughly 100,000. Study results and limitations: Against age-matched healthy donors, baseline clonality ran higher and tracked circulating CD8+ T-cell counts. Whereas clonality rose at ibrutinib response, it declined toward baseline at progression.

In regard to this clone: Its antigen is unidentified.

Looked up from germline, CDR1 is LNHNV and CDR2 is YYDKDF (reference sequence). The V end lost 0 bases, the J end lost 0 bases, and 9 bases lay between the germline ends. CDR3 length: 16 amino acids. Clones were sequenced by immunoSEQ multiplex PCR, and TCRdb holds only the in-frame ones, with some missing. The sample holds approximately 200,000 clones, around 72% seen once. This receptor was taken from a human donor with chronic lymphocytic leukemia. This specimen consisted of PBMCs, obtained after 24 months of ibrutinib treatment. The chain links TRBV15 to TRBJ1-5; TRBD1 might be the D (5 bases). This CDR3 is CATSRDRGLSNQPQHF. The CDR3 nucleotides read TGTGCCACCAGCAGAGATAGGGGCCTTAGCAATCAGCCCCAGCATTTT.